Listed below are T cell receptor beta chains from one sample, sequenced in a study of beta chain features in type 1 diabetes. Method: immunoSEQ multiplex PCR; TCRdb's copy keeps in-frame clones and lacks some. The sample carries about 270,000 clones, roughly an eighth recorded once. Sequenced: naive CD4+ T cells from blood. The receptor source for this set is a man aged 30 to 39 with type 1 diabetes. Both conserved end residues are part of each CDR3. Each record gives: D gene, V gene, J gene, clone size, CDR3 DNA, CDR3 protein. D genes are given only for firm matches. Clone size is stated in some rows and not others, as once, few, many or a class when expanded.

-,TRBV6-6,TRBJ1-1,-,TGTGCCAGCAGTTTACAGATGAACACTGAAGCTTTCTTT,CASSLQMNTEAFF
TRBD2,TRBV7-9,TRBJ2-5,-,TGTGCCAGCAGCTTACTAGCGGGGGGACAAGAGACCCAGTACTTC,CASSLLAGGQETQYF
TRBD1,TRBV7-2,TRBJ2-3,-,TGTGCCAGCAGCCCAGACAGGGGGCGCATAGATACGCAGTATTTT,CASSPDRGRIDTQYF
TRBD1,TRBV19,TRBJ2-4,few,TGTGCCAGTAGTATCCAGGGGGCGTCTGACATTCAGTACTTC,CASSIQGASDIQYF
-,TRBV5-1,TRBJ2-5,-,TGCGCCAGCAGCTTGGGCCAGTCCCAAGAGACCCAGTACTTC,CASSLGQSQETQYF
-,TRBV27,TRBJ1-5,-,TGTGCCAGCAGTCCCCGTGGAAGGATCCAGGGTCAGCCCCAGCATTTT,CASSPRGRIQGQPQHF
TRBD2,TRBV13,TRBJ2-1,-,TGTGCCAGCAGCTACACGACTAGCGGTTACAATGAGCAGTTCTTC,CASSYTTSGYNEQFF
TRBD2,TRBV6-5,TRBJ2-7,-,TGTGCCAGCAGTTACTCGAAAGCGGGAGGGGCCTACGAGCAGTACTTC,CASSYSKAGGAYEQYF
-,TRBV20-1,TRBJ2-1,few,TGCAGTGCTGTTATGAATGAGCAGTTCTTC,CSAVMNEQFF
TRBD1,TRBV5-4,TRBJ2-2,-,TGTGCCAGCAGCCCTGGGACGGGCAGGGGGACCGGGGAGCTGTTTTTT,CASSPGTGRGTGELFF
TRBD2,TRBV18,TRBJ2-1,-,TGTGCCAGCTCACCACTAGCGGGACGCTACAATGAGCAGTTCTTC,CASSPLAGRYNEQFF
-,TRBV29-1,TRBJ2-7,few,TGCAGCGTTGGTAGGAGCTCCTACGAGCAGTACTTC,CSVGRSSYEQYF
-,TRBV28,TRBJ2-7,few,TGTGCCAGCACCCAAAGCGGCTACGAGCAGTACTTC,CASTQSGYEQYF
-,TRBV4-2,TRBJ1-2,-,TGTGCCAGCAGCCAAGCCGATAATTCCGGGATCTATGGCTACACCTTC,CASSQADNSGIYGYTF
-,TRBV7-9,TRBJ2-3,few,TGTGCCAGCAGCCCCCGACTGGATAACACAGATACGCAGTATTTT,CASSPRLDNTDTQYF
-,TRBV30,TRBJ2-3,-,TGTGCCTGGAGTGTATCCAGGACACCCCCTCCAGATACGCAGTATTTT,CAWSVSRTPPPDTQYF
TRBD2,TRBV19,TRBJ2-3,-,TGTGCCAGTAGCCATGGGACTAGCGGGAAAGATACGCAGTATTTT,CASSHGTSGKDTQYF
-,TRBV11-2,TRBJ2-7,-,TGTGCCAGCAGCTTAGATCAAGGGGCGACCTACGAGCAGTACTTC,CASSLDQGATYEQYF
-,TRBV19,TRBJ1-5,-,TGTGCCAGTAGTTTCGGACAGAGCAATCAGCCCCAGCATTTT,CASSFGQSNQPQHF
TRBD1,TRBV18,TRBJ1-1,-,TGTGCCAGCTCACCGTACAGGGGAGGCACTGAAGCTTTCTTT,CASSPYRGGTEAFF
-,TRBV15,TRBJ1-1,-,TGTGCCACCAGCGAGACACCGAACACTGAAGCTTTCTTT,CATSETPNTEAFF
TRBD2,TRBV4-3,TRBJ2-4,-,TGCGCCAGCAGCCAAGATCAGACTAGCGGCCACAAAAACATTCAGTACTTC,CASSQDQTSGHKNIQYF
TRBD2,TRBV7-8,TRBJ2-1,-,TGTGCCAGCAGCTTAGAGGCTAGCGGGAGGGCCAGTGAGCAGTTCTTC,CASSLEASGRASEQFF
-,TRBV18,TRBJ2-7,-,TGTGCCAGCTCACCATCTAGAGACCCCTACGAGCAGTACTTC,CASSPSRDPYEQYF
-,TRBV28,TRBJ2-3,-,TGTGCCAGCAGGAGGTCGACAGATACGCAGTATTTT,CASRRSTDTQYF
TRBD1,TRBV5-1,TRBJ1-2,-,TGCGCCAGCAGCTTTTGGGACAGCAAAGTGGTTAACTATGGCTACACCTTC,CASSFWDSKVVNYGYTF
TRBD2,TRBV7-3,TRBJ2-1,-,TGTGCCAGCAGCTTAATGGGCGGGAGGGCCGGCAATGAGCAGTTCTTC,CASSLMGGRAGNEQFF
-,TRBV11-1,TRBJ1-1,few,TGTGCCAGCAGCTTAGTTGCGGGGCTTATCACTGAAGCTTTCTTT,CASSLVAGLITEAFF
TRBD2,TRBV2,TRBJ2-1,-,TGTGCCAGCAGTACCGGGACTAGCGGGAGTTATGAGCAGTTCTTC,CASSTGTSGSYEQFF
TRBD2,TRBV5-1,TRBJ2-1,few,TGCGCCAGCAGCTTGGGAACGCTAGCGGGCCTCAATGAGCAGTTCTTC,CASSLGTLAGLNEQFF
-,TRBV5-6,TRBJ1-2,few,TGTGCCAGCAGCTTAGGGAGGATTGGAAGGGGACCCTATGGCTACACCTTC,CASSLGRIGRGPYGYTF
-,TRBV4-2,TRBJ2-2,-,TGTGCCAGCAGCCAAGTAGGAGGGACCAACACCGGGGAGCTGTTTTTT,CASSQVGGTNTGELFF
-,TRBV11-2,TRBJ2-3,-,TGTGCCAGCAGCTTAGACGTAGTAGGGGACTCTACGCAGTATTTT,CASSLDVVGDSTQYF
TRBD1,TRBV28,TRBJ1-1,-,TGTGCCAGCACCGTGGGGACAGGGGGTTTGTTCTCTGAAGCTTTCTTT,CASTVGTGGLFSEAFF
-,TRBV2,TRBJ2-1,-,TGTGCCAGCAGTCTTCGGGACAATGAGCAGTTCTTC,CASSLRDNEQFF
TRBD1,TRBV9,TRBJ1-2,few,TGTGCCAGCAGCTCTAAAGGGACAGGGGACTATGGCTACACCTTC,CASSSKGTGDYGYTF
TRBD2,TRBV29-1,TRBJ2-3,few,TGCGCCCTTTTAGCGGGAGTGGCAGATACGCAGTATTTT,CALLAGVADTQYF
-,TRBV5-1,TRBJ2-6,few,TGCGCCAGCAGCTTGCGCGTTTCTGGGGCCAACGTCCTGACTTTC,CASSLRVSGANVLTF
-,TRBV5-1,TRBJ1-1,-,TGCGCCAGCAGCGGAGACAGGCTGAACACTGAAGCTTTCTTT,CASSGDRLNTEAFF
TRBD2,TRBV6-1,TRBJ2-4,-,TGTGCCAGCAGTGAAGCGGGAGGGGAAAACATTCAGTACTTC,CASSEAGGENIQYF
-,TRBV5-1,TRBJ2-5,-,TGCGCCAGCAGCCCAAGACAGATACAGGAGACCCAGTACTTC,CASSPRQIQETQYF
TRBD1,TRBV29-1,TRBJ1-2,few,TGCAGCATCCGGGAGACAGGGGGTGGGGATGGCTACACCTTC,CSIRETGGGDGYTF
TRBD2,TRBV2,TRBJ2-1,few,TGTGCCAGCCCGACTAGCGGGAGTATCAATGAGCAGTTCTTC,CASPTSGSINEQFF
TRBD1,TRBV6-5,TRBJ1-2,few,TGTGCCAGCAGTTACTCGGGACAGGGGATTGGCTACACCTTC,CASSYSGQGIGYTF
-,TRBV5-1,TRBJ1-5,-,TGCGCCAGCAGCTTGGTGGCAGGGGCCCATCAGCCCCAGCATTTT,CASSLVAGAHQPQHF
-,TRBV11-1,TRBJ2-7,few,TGTGCCAGCAACCTAACCCGCGGGCTGAGCTCCTACGAGCAGTACTTC,CASNLTRGLSSYEQYF
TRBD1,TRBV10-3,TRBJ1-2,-,TGTGCCATCAGCACAACAGGGGGCTATGGCTACACCTTC,CAISTTGGYGYTF
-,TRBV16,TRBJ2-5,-,TGTGCCAGCAGCCTCAGGGGAGAGGCGGAGACCCAGTACTTC,CASSLRGEAETQYF
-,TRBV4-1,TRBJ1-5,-,TGCGCCAGCAGCAGAGGAAATAATCAGCCCCAGCATTTT,CASSRGNNQPQHF